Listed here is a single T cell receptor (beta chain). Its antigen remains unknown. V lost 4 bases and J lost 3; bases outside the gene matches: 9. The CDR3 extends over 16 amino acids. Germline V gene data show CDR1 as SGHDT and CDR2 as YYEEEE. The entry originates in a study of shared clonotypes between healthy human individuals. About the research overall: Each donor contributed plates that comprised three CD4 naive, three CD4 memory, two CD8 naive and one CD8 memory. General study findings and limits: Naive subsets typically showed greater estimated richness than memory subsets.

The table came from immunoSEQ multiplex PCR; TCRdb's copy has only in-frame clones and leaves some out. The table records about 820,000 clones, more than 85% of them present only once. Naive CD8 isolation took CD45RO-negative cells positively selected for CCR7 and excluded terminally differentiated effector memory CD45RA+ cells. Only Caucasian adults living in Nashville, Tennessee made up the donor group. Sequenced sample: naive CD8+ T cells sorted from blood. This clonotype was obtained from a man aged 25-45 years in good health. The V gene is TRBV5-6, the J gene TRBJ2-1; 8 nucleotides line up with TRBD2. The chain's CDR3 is CASSTPLAENYNEQFF. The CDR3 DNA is TGTGCCAGCAGCACACCACTAGCGGAGAACTACAATGAGCAGTTCTTC.